The text below deals with one TCR beta chain. Time point in this sample: sample taken at primary tumor resection. The input material, whole RNA from tumor, nontumor lung or frozen PBMC, was sequenced unsorted. These data are taken from a study of spatial heterogeneity in lung cancer. The V gene's germline CDR1 is SNHLY and CDR2 FYNNEI. CDR3 length: 14 residues. V dropped 7 bases and J dropped 5; count of bases not matched to a gene: 8. TCRdb processed the 5' RACE reads anew with MiXCR; each CDR3 protein has one entry. There are tens of thousands of distinct CDR3 sequences in the sample; less than 8.5% occur only once, and approximately 2.6% lies in the top ten.

The source is a female donor with early-stage non-small cell lung cancer. The chain recombines TRBV2 with TRBJ1-1; TRBD1 matches at 9 bases. The starting material was PBMCs, obtained at surgery. The CDR3 spells CASTRQGVRTEAFF. CDR3 in DNA: TGTGCCAGCACCCGACAGGGGGTTAGGACTGAAGCTTTCTTT.